This entry features one T cell receptor (beta chain) sequence. Its matching antigen is unknown. The data were obtained in a study of T cell repertoires in cytomegalovirus infection. Using its own MiXCR run on the reads, TCRdb lists one record per CDR3 protein. The profile covers around 200,000 distinct CDR3 sequences, with about 38% appearing a single time and approximately 59% taken by the ten largest. CDR3 size: 14 residues. The V end lost 6 bases, the J end lost 2 bases, and 17 bases lay between the germline ends. Germline CDR1 SQVTM, CDR2 ANQGSEA. The V gene is TRBV29-1, the J gene TRBJ2-7; possible D gene TRBD2, 7 bases. The sequence was obtained from a human donor in good health (CMV status not recorded). Some clones in this sample may be carry-over from other donors' samples. Material: CD8+ T cells from cultured PBMCs, obtained from culture after CMV antigen stimulation. CDR3: CSVLGGGSPYEQYF. As DNA, the CDR3 is TGCAGCGTCCTCGGGGGCGGGAGCCCCTACGAGCAGTACTTC.